The rows below give T cell receptor beta chains drawn from one sample of a study of T cell responses to AZD1222 COVID-19 vaccine. Some clones are missing from TCRdb's copy, which holds only in-frame ones; the method was immunoSEQ multiplex PCR. The table lists about 210,000 clones, approximately 94% of them singletons, with around 1.7% in the top ten. The material was peripheral blood, obtained 28 days after the second dose of the MenACWY control vaccine. Receptor source: an adult who received the MenACWY meningococcal vaccine as a control. Both conserved end residues are part of each CDR3. The order of the fields is D gene, V gene, clone size, J gene, CDR3 protein, CDR3 DNA. A D gene is named only where the DNA matches it firmly. Some rows have no size entry. The others give once, few or many, or a class for an expanded clone.

D: TRBD1
V: TRBV7-2
size: -
J: TRBJ1-1
CDR3: CASSPGTGVMNTEAFF
DNA: TGTGCCAGCAGCCCCGGGACAGGGGTTATGAACACTGAAGCTTTCTTT

D: TRBD2
V: TRBV6-6
size: -
J: TRBJ2-7
CDR3: CASSPAPGGTVIHEQYF
DNA: TGTGCCAGCAGTCCCGCTCCGGGAGGGACGGTCATCCACGAGCAGTACTTC

D: TRBD2
V: TRBV5-1
size: once
J: TRBJ2-2
CDR3: CASSLVPPAGASTGELFF
DNA: TGCGCCAGCAGCTTGGTGCCTCCAGCGGGGGCTAGCACCGGGGAGCTGTTTTTT

D: -
V: TRBV3-1/TRBV3-2
size: -
J: TRBJ1-1
CDR3: CASSQGPGPNTEAFF
DNA: TGTGCCAGCAGCCAAGGGCCGGGGCCGAACACTGAAGCTTTCTTT

D: -
V: TRBV12-3/TRBV12-4
size: -
J: TRBJ1-2
CDR3: CASSFGGYYGYTF
DNA: TGTGCCAGCAGTTTTGGAGGGTACTATGGCTACACCTTC

D: TRBD2
V: TRBV6-5
size: -
J: TRBJ2-7
CDR3: CASSYSAGGISYEQYF
DNA: TGTGCCAGCAGTTACTCCGCGGGGGGCATCTCCTACGAGCAGTACTTC

D: TRBD2
V: TRBV24-1
size: -
J: TRBJ2-1
CDR3: CATSDPGTSEVF
DNA: TGTGCCACCAGTGACCCCGGGACTAGCGAGGTCTTC

D: TRBD1
V: TRBV5-6
size: -
J: TRBJ1-1
CDR3: CASSYEDRRNTEAFF
DNA: TGTGCCAGCAGCTATGAGGACAGGCGGAACACTGAAGCTTTCTTT

D: TRBD1
V: TRBV30
size: -
J: TRBJ1-2
CDR3: CAWSTKTGGLTDGYTF
DNA: TGTGCCTGGAGCACGAAAACAGGGGGCCTAACTGATGGCTACACCTTC

D: TRBD1
V: TRBV28
size: -
J: TRBJ2-7
CDR3: CASSPRDRAGEQYF
DNA: TGTGCCAGCAGTCCCCGGGACAGGGCTGGCGAGCAGTACTTC

D: -
V: TRBV7-9
size: -
J: TRBJ1-4
CDR3: CASSDQPGGVNEKLFF
DNA: TGTGCCAGCAGCGACCAACCGGGAGGGGTTAATGAAAAACTGTTTTTT

D: TRBD1
V: TRBV5-1
size: -
J: TRBJ2-5
CDR3: CASSSYRGRFGETQYF
DNA: TGCGCCAGCAGCTCCTACAGGGGGCGCTTCGGAGAGACCCAGTACTTC

D: TRBD2
V: TRBV5-6
size: -
J: TRBJ2-5
CDR3: CASSLGGRVRETQYF
DNA: TGTGCCAGCAGCTTGGGCGGGAGGGTCCGAGAGACCCAGTACTTC

D: -
V: TRBV28
size: -
J: TRBJ1-2
CDR3: CASSSGRKGYGYTF
DNA: TGTGCCAGCAGCTCCGGGAGGAAAGGGTATGGCTACACCTTC

D: TRBD2
V: TRBV30
size: -
J: TRBJ2-7
CDR3: CASGRGGKSYEQYF
DNA: TGTGCGTCGGGGCGCGGGGGTAAGTCCTACGAGCAGTACTTC

D: TRBD1
V: TRBV28
size: -
J: TRBJ1-2
CDR3: CASSYQGALRGYTF
DNA: TGTGCCAGCAGTTACCAGGGGGCGCTGAGAGGCTACACCTTC

D: -
V: TRBV2
size: once
J: TRBJ2-7
CDR3: CASRPVSYVPIPYGF
DNA: TGTGCCAGCAGACCCGTTAGCTATGTACCAATTCCCTACGGCTTC

D: -
V: TRBV2
size: -
J: TRBJ1-1
CDR3: CASTPRGGRENTEAFF
DNA: TGTGCCAGCACCCCGAGGGGGGGCAGGGAGAACACTGAAGCTTTCTTT

D: -
V: TRBV27
size: -
J: TRBJ1-6
CDR3: CASSLRGVDNSPLHF
DNA: TGTGCCAGCAGTTTAAGGGGAGTGGATAATTCACCCCTCCACTTT

D: TRBD1
V: TRBV11-2
size: -
J: TRBJ2-1
CDR3: CASTLFGTGNYEQFF
DNA: TGTGCCAGCACCCTATTCGGGACAGGGAACTATGAGCAGTTCTTC

D: -
V: TRBV15
size: once
J: TRBJ1-1
CDR3: CATSRPVGAGTEAFF
DNA: TGTGCCACCAGCAGGCCGGTGGGGGCAGGGACTGAAGCTTTCTTT

D: TRBD2
V: TRBV5-1
size: -
J: TRBJ2-1
CDR3: CASSFDRLAGGWHEQFF
DNA: TGCGCCAGCAGCTTCGATCGACTAGCGGGAGGATGGCATGAGCAGTTCTTC

D: TRBD1
V: TRBV7-9
size: -
J: TRBJ1-1
CDR3: CASSSEGGGKDTEAFF
DNA: TGTGCCAGCAGCTCAGAAGGGGGCGGTAAGGACACTGAAGCTTTCTTT

D: -
V: TRBV3-1/TRBV3-2
size: -
J: TRBJ1-5
CDR3: CASSAAQHF
DNA: TGTGCCAGCTCGGCAGCCCAGCATTTT

D: -
V: TRBV9
size: -
J: TRBJ2-5
CDR3: CASSPPGSQETQYF
DNA: TGTGCCAGCAGCCCCCCGGGGTCCCAAGAGACCCAGTACTTC

D: TRBD1
V: TRBV7-9
size: -
J: TRBJ1-1
CDR3: CASSFEGGLGHTEAFF
DNA: TGTGCCAGCAGCTTTGAAGGGGGCCTCGGACACACTGAAGCTTTCTTT

D: -
V: TRBV18
size: -
J: TRBJ1-6
CDR3: CASSLPGAPVSPLHF
DNA: TGTGCCAGCTCACTCCCGGGGGCCCCGGTGTCACCCCTCCACTTT

D: -
V: TRBV6-2/TRBV6-3
size: -
J: TRBJ1-6
CDR3: CASSYSGSSSYNSPLHF
DNA: TGTGCCAGCAGTTACTCGGGCTCGAGCTCCTATAATTCACCCCTCCACTTT

D: TRBD2
V: TRBV4-3
size: few
J: TRBJ2-2
CDR3: CASSQEPASGGSFNTGELFF
DNA: TGCGCCAGCAGCCAAGAACCGGCTAGCGGGGGGTCATTCAACACCGGGGAGCTGTTTTTT

D: -
V: TRBV2
size: once
J: TRBJ1-6
CDR3: CASRGSSLHF
DNA: TGTGCCAGCAGAGGGTCCTCTCTCCACTTT

D: -
V: TRBV19
size: -
J: TRBJ2-7
CDR3: CASSRSGVTYEQYF
DNA: TGTGCCAGTAGTAGGTCAGGTGTAACCTACGAGCAGTACTTC

D: -
V: TRBV5-4
size: -
J: TRBJ1-6
CDR3: CASSPDGGSPLHF
DNA: TGTGCCAGCAGCCCCGACGGGGGTTCACCCCTCCACTTT

D: -
V: TRBV30
size: -
J: TRBJ1-1
CDR3: CAWSPGGGGTEAFF
DNA: TGTGCCTGGAGCCCCGGGGGAGGGGGCACTGAAGCTTTCTTT

D: -
V: TRBV5-4
size: -
J: TRBJ2-4
CDR3: CASSFTGSRVGIQYF
DNA: TGTGCCAGCAGCTTCACCGGGTCCAGAGTCGGCATTCAGTACTTC

D: TRBD2
V: TRBV5-1
size: few
J: TRBJ2-5
CDR3: CASSQDSRLAGGQETQYF
DNA: TGCGCCAGCAGTCAAGATAGCAGACTAGCGGGAGGTCAAGAGACCCAGTACTTC

D: -
V: TRBV11-3
size: -
J: TRBJ2-7
CDR3: CASSLTAPLKWAGEQYF
DNA: TGTGCCAGCAGCTTAACGGCGCCTCTTAAGTGGGCCGGCGAGCAGTACTTC